Sequencing of this TCR beta chain was carried out in a study of radiotherapy plus CTLA-4 blockade in lung cancer (dated by TCRdb to the late 2010s). Study-wide context: Among enrolled patients, under 20% had an objective response and approximately 30% reached disease control.

This clone showed up just once. Its specific antigen is unknown. No base-level quality is on record; no much larger clone is a single base apart. The library was prepared using the immunoSEQ multiplex PCR assay. Here the immuneACCESS table is served through TCRdb, limited to in-frame sequences with V and J called. Missing clones are a known gap in these copies; in checked studies unresolved V genes cover under half, and the rest lacks a known reason. The sample table records approximately 83,000 clones; 78% of these occur just once. The ten largest make up 3% to 4.5% of the sample. In this study, focal radiation therapy paired with CTLA-4 blockade (ipilimumab) was tested in patients who had chemo-refractory metastatic non-small-cell lung cancer. The CDR3 runs 14 residues from the cysteine to the phenylalanine. The DNA shown is the 42-base CDR3, in frame from base 1. V is reduced by 3 bases and J by 4 bases, leaving a spacing of 10 bases between them. In the germline V gene, CDR1 corresponds to KGHSH and CDR2 to LQKENI.

What the research found in general, with its limitations: After treatment with radiotherapy and ipilimumab, TCR clones that originated in tumors expanded in peripheral blood. Increased serum interferon-beta after radiation, together with early dynamic changes in blood T cell clones, were reported to be the strongest predictors of response.

The chain couples TRBV18 to TRBJ2-1, and possibly TRBD1, on 5 matching bases. The sequence came from a human donor with non-small cell lung cancer who had a partial response to radiotherapy plus ipilimumab. Some clones in this sample may be carry-over from other donors' samples. The sequencing here drew on peripheral blood, taken from a patient treated with radiotherapy plus ipilimumab. The DNA sequence reads TGTGCCAGCTCACCCCAGGGCGTTTACAATGAGCAGTTCTTC. It encodes CASSPQGVYNEQFF.